The 7 T cell receptor beta chains given below trace back to one sample, sequenced in a study of cytomegalovirus exposure and HLA in healthy donors. The PCR ran on 60 Vbeta and 13 Jbeta primers. The method was immunoSEQ multiplex PCR; TCRdb's version includes in-frame clones alone and lacks a portion of them. The sample consists of 150,000 to 200,000 clones, around nine tenths of them appearing once. The sample comprised PBMCs. The receptor set was obtained from a woman between 18 and 29 years old in good health and CMV-seronegative.

This chain joins TRBV30 and TRBJ2-1, with TRBD2 as a possible D gene (6 bases). The CDR3 runs to 14 residues. V lost 8 bases, J lost 0 bases, and 14 bases lay in between. Germline assignment: CDR1 GTSNPN and CDR2 SVGIG (reference sequence). CDR3 sequence (DNA): TGTGCCGGTTGGCGGGATTCCTCCTACAATGAGCAGTTCTTC. Translation gives CAGWRDSSYNEQFF.

The chain uses TRBV7-9 and TRBJ1-1; 9 positions agree with TRBD1. With V trimmed by 4 bases and J by 4 bases, 7 bases remained unmatched. Germline V gives CDR1 SEHNR, CDR2 FQNEAQ (reference sequence). The CDR3 has 15 residues. This chain's CDR3 is CASSSGTGLSTEAFF. In nucleotides, the CDR3 is TGTGCCAGCAGCTCCGGGACAGGGCTTAGCACTGAAGCTTTCTTT.

The chain is built from TRBV6-6 and TRBJ1-1; 7 bases fit TRBD1. Germline CDR1 reads MNHNY; CDR2 reads SVGAGI (reference sequence). This CDR3 region has 15 residues. V lost 3 bases to trimming and J lost 5 bases; unmatched junction nucleotides: 9. The CDR3 DNA sequence: TGTGCCAGCAGTTATTTAAAGACAGGGAGGACTGAAGCTTTCTTT. It translates to CASSYLKTGRTEAFF.

In its sample, this clone was seen once. The V and J genes are TRBV4-3 and TRBJ1-2; TRBD1 agrees at 7 bases. Germline trimming cut 0 bases from V and 8 bases from J; bases unmatched to any gene: 18. The CDR3 extends over 18 amino acids. CDR1 LGHNA and CDR2 YSLEER come from the germline V gene. The CDR3 DNA reads TGCGCCAGCAGCCAAGAAGTAGGCGTTAGAGGGGGCGAAGGAGGCTACACCTTC. Its translation: CASSQEVGVRGGEGGYTF.

This clone showed up just a few times. The chain recombines TRBV6-5 with TRBJ1-1; 8 bases line up with TRBD1. This CDR3 region has 13 residues. CDR1 is MNHEY and CDR2 is SVGAGI in the germline V gene. Trimming at V came to 5 bases and at J to 8 bases, leaving 7 bases not matched to a gene. CDR3: CASSEGTGLEAFF. Written as DNA, the CDR3 is TGTGCCAGCAGTGAGGGGACAGGTTTGGAAGCTTTCTTT.

V and J are TRBV5-6 and TRBJ2-2; 10 nucleotides align to TRBD1. Trimming cost V 3 bases and J 5 bases; bases outside gene matches: 16. CDR1 SGHDT and CDR2 YYEEEE come from the germline V gene. The CDR3 has 19 residues. CDR3 region: CASSSPGQGPVFNTGELFF. The DNA for the CDR3 is TGTGCCAGCAGCTCGCCGGGACAGGGGCCGGTTTTCAATACCGGGGAGCTGTTTTTT.

This chain links TRBV10-3 with TRBJ1-2, with D perhaps matching TRBD1 (5 bases). The V end lost 3 bases, the J end lost 4 bases, and 21 bases lay between the germline ends. Looked up from germline, CDR1 is ENHRY and CDR2 is SYGVKD. This CDR3 region has 17 residues. DNA of the CDR3: TGTGCCATCAGTGACCCAGGAGGAGGGGTCCCCGGCTATGGCTACACCTTC. This encodes CAISDPGGGVPGYGYTF.